Each of the 23 T cell receptor beta chains below was sequenced from the same sample in a study of identical twins. TCRdb redid the calling of the 5' RACE reads with MiXCR, one entry per CDR3 protein. Seen here are fewer than 250,000 distinct CDR3 sequences, 6.5% to 9% observed once, and the top ten hold around 5%. The data were also submitted as part of a second study, on yellow fever vaccine responses in identical twins.

Source material: CD8+ T cells sorted from blood. These TCRs come from a woman between 18 and 29 years old in good health.

This clonotype was picked up many times. CDR3 coding DNA: TGCAGCGTTGAAGACTATGAGACTAGGAGGTCTGAGCAGTTCTTC. Translation gives CSVEDYETRRSEQFF. The chain uses TRBV29-1 and TRBJ2-1, with D maybe TRBD2 (6 bases). Germline values: CDR1 SQVTM, CDR2 ANQGSEA. Trimming took 0 bases from V and 9 from J, leaving 18 bases between them. The CDR3 has 15 amino acids.

In its sample, this clonotype was seen a few times. The rearrangement links TRBV14 to TRBJ2-5; possibly TRBD1 for D (5 bases). Germline values: CDR1 SGHDN, CDR2 FVKESK. V shed 2 bases and J shed 3 bases, with 13 bases lying between them. This CDR3 has 15 residues. The CDR3 nucleotides read TGTGCCAGCAGCCAATCGAAGGACACGGAAGAGACCCAGTACTTC. Its protein product is CASSQSKDTEETQYF.

V and J are TRBV6-1 and TRBJ1-4; 10 bases fit TRBD1. In germline, CDR1 is MNHNS, CDR2 SASEGT. J was trimmed by 12 bases and V by 10 bases; bases with no gene match: 8. This CDR3 contains 12 residues. The CDR3 sequence is CATLTGGMELFF. The CDR3 nucleotides are TGTGCCACCCTGACAGGGGGCATGGAACTGTTTTTT.

This clonotype was counted only a few times. This CDR3 is CASSLGIAGGSTDTQYF. CDR3 in DNA: TGTGCCAGCAGCTTAGGGATAGCGGGAGGCTCGACAGATACGCAGTATTTT. V is TRBV7-8 and J is TRBJ2-3, with TRBD2 matching 10 bases. Germline lookup yields CDR1 SGHVS and CDR2 FQNEAQ. J gave up 3 bases and V 1 base, and 7 bases lay outside the gene matches. This CDR3 is 17 amino acids long.

This CDR3 reads CASSSSSGQLYNEQFF. The CDR3 DNA is TGTGCCAGCAGTTCCTCCTCGGGACAGCTCTACAATGAGCAGTTCTTC. This chain connects TRBV27 to TRBJ2-1; TRBD1 matches at 7 bases. The J segment lost 3 bases and the V segment lost 4 bases, leaving 9 bases of the junction unmatched. Per germline, CDR1 MNHEY and CDR2 SMNVEV (reference sequence). The CDR3 has 16 amino acids.

This chain links TRBV7-4 with TRBJ2-1; 10 nucleotides align to TRBD2. The CDR3 runs to 16 residues. Looked up from germline, CDR1 is SGHVT and CDR2 is SQSDAQ. With 6 bases clipped from V and 7 bases from J, the junction kept 12 bases outside the gene matches. DNA for the CDR3: TGTGCCAGCAGTTGGGCCCGGCTAGCGGGGGAAAATGAGCAGTTCTTC. Translation: CASSWARLAGENEQFF.

This clonotype occurred many times. The chain has TRBV29-1 and TRBJ1-2; TRBD1 agrees at 7 bases. V shed 7 bases and J 6 bases; nucleotides not matched to a gene: 5. The germline CDR1 and CDR2 sequences are SQVTM and ANQGSEA. The length of the CDR3 is 11 residues. The CDR3 region has the DNA TGCAGCGCCGAGACAGGGAATGGCTACACCTTC. It is translated as CSAETGNGYTF.

The chain employs TRBV7-8 and TRBJ2-2; tentative D call: TRBD1 (5 bases). CDR3 length: 16 amino acids. Trimming stripped 3 bases from V and 0 bases from J, with 11 bases between. The germline CDR1 and CDR2 sequences are SGHVS and FQNEAQ. Here the CDR3 reads CASSFPTDTNTGELFF. The CDR3, as DNA: TGTGCCAGCAGCTTCCCGACAGACACGAACACCGGGGAGCTGTTTTTT. The entire variable domain, with the rest obtained from reference TRBV7-8 and TRBJ2-2, is as follows: GAGVSQSPRYKVAKRGQDVALRCDPISGHVSLFWYQQALGQGPEFLTYFQNEAQLDKSGLPSDRFFAERPEGSVSTLKIQRTQQEDSAVYLCASSFPTDTNTGELFFGEGSRLTVL.

This clonotype was observed a few times. J is TRBJ2-1 and V is TRBV29-1, with D tentatively TRBD2 (7 bases). The CDR3 runs to 17 residues. V was trimmed by 1 base and J by 4 bases, leaving 20 bases between them. Germline CDR1 SQVTM, CDR2 ANQGSEA. CDR3 in amino acids: CSVEVREGEPWYNEQFF. The CDR3 nucleotides are TGCAGCGTTGAAGTCAGGGAGGGGGAACCTTGGTACAATGAGCAGTTCTTC.

A few counts support this clonotype. The chain has TRBV7-9 and TRBJ2-5, with 8 bases aligning to TRBD2. Trimming cost V 8 bases and J 5 bases; bases outside gene matches: 1. CDR3 size: 11 residues. Germline values: CDR1 SEHNR, CDR2 FQNEAQ (reference sequence). DNA of the CDR3: TGTGCCAGCGGCGGGGGGGAGACCCAGTACTTC. Amino acid sequence: CASGGGETQYF. Variable domain in full (rest from reference TRBV7-9 and TRBJ2-5): DTGVSQNPRHKITKRGQNVTFRCDPISEHNRLYWYRQTLGQGPEFLTYFQNEAQLEKSRLLSDRFSAERPKGSFSTLEIQRTEQGDSAMYLCASGGGETQYFGPGTRLLVL.

In this sample, this clonotype turned up a few times. V and J are TRBV9 and TRBJ1-6; no clear D. The CDR3 sequence is 16 residues long. Trimming shortened V by 3 bases and J by 2 bases, and 12 bases separated the two germline ends. Germline assignment: CDR1 SGDLS and CDR2 YYNGEE. CDR3 protein: CASSAHEGPYNSPLHF. As DNA, the CDR3 is TGTGCCAGCAGCGCACACGAAGGCCCCTATAATTCACCCCTCCACTTT.

V gene TRBV3-1 combines with J gene TRBJ2-2; 13 bases line up with TRBD2. CDR3 length: 18 residues. Germline lookup yields CDR1 LGHDT and CDR2 YNNKEL (reference sequence). Trimming took 3 bases from V and 0 from J; bases not matched to a gene: 4. The CDR3 DNA reads as TGTGCCAGCAGCCAGGGACTAGCGGGGCGAACGAACACCGGGGAGCTGTTTTTT. It translates to CASSQGLAGRTNTGELFF.

This clonotype was seen ten or more times. The chain links TRBV5-5 to TRBJ2-7; the D is unclear. The CDR3 totals 13 residues. Per germline, CDR1 SGHKS and CDR2 YYEKEE (reference sequence). V was pared by 5 bases and J by 3 bases, with 12 bases between. For the CDR3, the DNA is TGTGCCAGCAGTTTAGGCCCGGGCTACGAGCAGTACGTC. This gives the protein CASSLGPGYEQYV.

There are many counts of this clonotype. The rearrangement links TRBV10-3 to TRBJ2-7; D is perhaps TRBD1 (6 bases). The V gene lost 5 bases and the J gene lost 2 bases, with 10 bases spanning the gap. This CDR3 region has 13 residues. CDR1 and CDR2 from the germline V gene are ENHRY and SYGVKD. The DNA for the CDR3 is TGTGCCATCAGTAGAGAGGGGGCCTACGAGCAGTACGTC. Translation: CAISREGAYEQYV.

This clonotype came up many times. The chain uses TRBV20-1 and TRBJ1-4, with D hard to call. Looked up from germline, CDR1 is DFQATT and CDR2 is SNEGSKA (reference sequence). The CDR3 contains 14 residues. The V gene lost 2 bases and the J gene lost 0 bases, with 7 bases spanning the gap. CDR3 in amino acids: CSARSVATNEKLFF. For the CDR3, the DNA is TGCAGTGCTAGATCCGTTGCAACTAATGAAAAACTGTTTTTT.

This clonotype has a count of ten or more. The genes are TRBV29-1 and TRBJ1-2; 10 positions match TRBD1. The V gene's germline CDR1 is SQVTM and CDR2 ANQGSEA. This CDR3 comprises 13 residues. The V and J ends lost 3 bases and 6 bases, in that order; junction bases with no gene match: 4. The CDR3: CSVDGGTGDGYTF. CDR3 nucleotides: TGCAGCGTTGACGGGGGGACAGGGGATGGCTACACCTTC. The full variable domain, in which reference TRBV29-1 and TRBJ1-2 provide the parts outside the CDR3, is SAVISQKPSRDICQRGTSLTIQCQVDSQVTMMFWYRQQPGQSLTLIATANQGSEATYESGFVIDKFPISRPNLTFSTLTVSNMSPEDSSIYLCSVDGGTGDGYTFGSGTRLTVV.

This clonotype was picked up many times. The chain links TRBV12-3 or TRBV12-4 to TRBJ2-7, with 13 bases lining up with TRBD2. Trimming at V came to 5 bases and at J to 0 bases, leaving 4 bases not matched to a gene. This CDR3 contains 16 residues. For the CDR3, the DNA is TGTGCCAGCAGTCAGACTAGCGGGAGGTTCTCCTACGAGCAGTACTTC. Amino acid sequence: CASSQTSGRFSYEQYF.

The chain recombines TRBV25-1 with TRBJ2-1; 8 bases match TRBD2. The CDR3 sequence is 15 residues long. Germline-derived CDR1 and CDR2 are MGHDK and SYGVNS. J lost 6 bases, V lost 2 bases, and 6 bases had no gene match. The CDR3 protein is CASSEGTSGPNEQFF. In DNA, the CDR3 is TGTGCCAGCAGTGAAGGCACTAGCGGTCCCAATGAGCAGTTCTTC.

The chain combines TRBV14 with TRBJ2-5; tentatively, D is TRBD2 (6 bases). Trimming took 0 bases from V and 0 from J, leaving 20 bases between them. Germline V CDR1 and CDR2: SGHDN, FVKESK. The CDR3 runs to 19 residues. This CDR3 is CASSQDYIVSGGYQETQYF. DNA for the CDR3: TGTGCCAGCAGCCAAGATTATATAGTGAGCGGAGGGTACCAAGAGACCCAGTACTTC. The whole variable domain, filled in from reference TRBV14 and TRBJ2-5, reads EAGVTQFPSHSVIEKGQTVTLRCDPISGHDNLYWYRRVMGKEIKFLLHFVKESKQDESGMPNNRFLAERTGGTYSTLKVQPAELEDSGVYFCASSQDYIVSGGYQETQYFGPGTRLLVL.

The V gene is TRBV13, the J gene TRBJ1-3; D might be TRBD1 (5 bases). The CDR3 has 17 amino acids. The germline V gene has CDR1 PRHDT and CDR2 FYEKMQ (reference sequence). The V and J ends lost 0 bases and 0 bases respectively, with 12 bases between them. CDR3: CASSLGGGGTSGNTIYF. CDR3 bases: TGTGCCAGCAGCTTAGGCGGCGGTGGGACCTCTGGAAACACCATATATTTT.

The gene calls are TRBV12-3 or TRBV12-4 and TRBJ2-2; TRBD1 or TRBD2 may be the D gene (5 bases each). CDR3 length: 12 amino acids. The V and J ends lost 10 bases and 3 bases respectively, with 9 bases between them. In nucleotides, the CDR3 is TGTGCCAACCTGGGGGACACCGGGGAGCTGTTTTTT. Encoded protein: CANLGDTGELFF.

This clonotype appeared many times. The chain is built from TRBV12-3 or TRBV12-4 and TRBJ2-2; D gene ambiguous. The V end lost 1 base, the J end lost 6 bases, and 3 bases lay between the germline ends. The CDR3 consists of 12 residues. Here the CDR3 reads CASSLVSGELFF. The CDR3 bases are TGTGCCAGCAGTTTAGTTTCCGGGGAGCTGTTTTTT.

The chain uses TRBV5-6 and TRBJ2-7; TRBD1 is a possible D gene (5 bases). The germline V gene encodes CDR1 SGHDT and CDR2 YYEEEE. V shed 0 bases and J shed 9 bases, with 22 bases lying between them. The CDR3 loop spans 16 amino acids. The CDR3 loop reads CASSLELQGQRVGQYF. CDR3 nucleotide sequence: TGTGCCAGCAGCTTGGAGCTGCAGGGCCAAAGGGTCGGGCAGTACTTC.